This TCR beta chain stems from a study of cytomegalovirus exposure and HLA in healthy donors. Study-level points and caveats: Immune exposure information comprised only CMV serostatus. In an earlier analysis, in roughly 580 donors, most V segments appeared productive either ~87% or ~30% of the time.

Note on this clone: As yet, its antigen is unknown.

The study ran its PCR with 60 Vbeta and 13 Jbeta primers. Profiling relied on immunoSEQ multiplex PCR, and the TCRdb table lists in-frame clones only, not all of them. This sample contains 150,000 to 200,000 clones. This receptor was obtained from a woman aged 18-29 years in good health and CMV-seropositive. The sequencing sample was made of PBMCs.

CDR3 sequence (DNA): TGTGCCAGTAGTACTCCTCCCAGGGGGGCGGGCTACCTGAACACTGAAGCTTTCTTT. It translates to CASSTPPRGAGYLNTEAFF. The chain carries TRBV19 and TRBJ1-1, with TRBD1 matching over 7 bases. Trimming removed 4 bases from V and 0 bases from J; junction bases left unmatched: 17. This CDR3 spans 19 amino acids. The V gene's germline CDR1 is LNHDA and CDR2 SQIVND (reference sequence).